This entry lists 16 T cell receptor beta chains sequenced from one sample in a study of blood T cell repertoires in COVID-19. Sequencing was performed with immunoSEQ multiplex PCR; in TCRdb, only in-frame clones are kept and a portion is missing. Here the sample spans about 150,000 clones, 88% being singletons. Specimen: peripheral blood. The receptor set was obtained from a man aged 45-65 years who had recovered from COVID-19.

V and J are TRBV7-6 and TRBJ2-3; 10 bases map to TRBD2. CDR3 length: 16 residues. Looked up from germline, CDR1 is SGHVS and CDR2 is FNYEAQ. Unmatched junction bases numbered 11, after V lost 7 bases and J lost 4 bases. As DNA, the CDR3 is TGTGCCAGCACCAAGACTAGCGGGTTTCCCCCAGATACGCAGTATTTT. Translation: CASTKTSGFPPDTQYF.

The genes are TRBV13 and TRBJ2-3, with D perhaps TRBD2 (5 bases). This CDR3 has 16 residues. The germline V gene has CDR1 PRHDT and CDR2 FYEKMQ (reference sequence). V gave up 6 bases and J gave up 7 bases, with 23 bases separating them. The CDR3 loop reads CASSRRTLLDVNTQYF. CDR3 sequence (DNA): TGTGCCAGCAGTCGTCGGACTCTATTAGACGTGAATACGCAGTATTTT.

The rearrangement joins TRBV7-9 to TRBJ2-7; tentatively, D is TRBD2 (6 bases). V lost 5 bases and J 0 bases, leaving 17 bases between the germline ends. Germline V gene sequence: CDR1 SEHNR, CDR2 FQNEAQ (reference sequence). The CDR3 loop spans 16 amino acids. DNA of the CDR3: TGTGCCAGCAGCCTCGCCCTAGCGAAGAGCTCCTACGAGCAGTACTTC. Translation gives CASSLALAKSSYEQYF.

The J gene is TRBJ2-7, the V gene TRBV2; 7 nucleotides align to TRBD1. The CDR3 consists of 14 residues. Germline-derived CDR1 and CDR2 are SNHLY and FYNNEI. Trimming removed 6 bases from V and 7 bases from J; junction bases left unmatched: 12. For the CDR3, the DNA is TGTGCCAGCAGGGTACAGGGGACCCCTAGGGAGCAGTACTTC. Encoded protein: CASRVQGTPREQYF.

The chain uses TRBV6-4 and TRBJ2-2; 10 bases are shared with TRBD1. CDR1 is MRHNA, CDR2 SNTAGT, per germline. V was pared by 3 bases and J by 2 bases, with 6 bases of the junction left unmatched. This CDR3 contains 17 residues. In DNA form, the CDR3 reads TGTGCCAGCAGTGAATTTGGGACAGGGGCCAACACCGGGGAGCTGTTTTTT. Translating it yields CASSEFGTGANTGELFF.

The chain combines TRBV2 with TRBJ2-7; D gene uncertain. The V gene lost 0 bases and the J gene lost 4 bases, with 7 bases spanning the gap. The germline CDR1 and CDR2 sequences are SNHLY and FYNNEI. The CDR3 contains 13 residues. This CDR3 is CASSEALRYEQYF. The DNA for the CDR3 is TGTGCCAGCAGTGAAGCGCTTCGGTACGAGCAGTACTTC.

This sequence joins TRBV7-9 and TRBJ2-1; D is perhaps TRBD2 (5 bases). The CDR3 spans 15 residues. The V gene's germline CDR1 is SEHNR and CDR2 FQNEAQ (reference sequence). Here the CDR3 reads CAKAYSGSSYNEQFF. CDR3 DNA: TGTGCGAAAGCTTACAGCGGCTCTTCCTACAATGAGCAGTTCTTC.

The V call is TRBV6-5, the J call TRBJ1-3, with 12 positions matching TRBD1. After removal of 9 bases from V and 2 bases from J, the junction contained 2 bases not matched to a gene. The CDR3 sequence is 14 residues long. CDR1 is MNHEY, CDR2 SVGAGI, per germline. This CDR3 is CARGQGAPGNTIYF. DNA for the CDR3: TGTGCCAGGGGACAGGGGGCGCCTGGAAACACCATATATTTT.

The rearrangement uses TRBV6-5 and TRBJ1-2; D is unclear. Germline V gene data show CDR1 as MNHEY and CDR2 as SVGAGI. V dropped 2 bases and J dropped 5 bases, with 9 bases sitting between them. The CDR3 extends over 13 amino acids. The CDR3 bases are TGTGCCAGCAGTTACGGAGCCTCTTATGGCTACACCTTC. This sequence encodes CASSYGASYGYTF.

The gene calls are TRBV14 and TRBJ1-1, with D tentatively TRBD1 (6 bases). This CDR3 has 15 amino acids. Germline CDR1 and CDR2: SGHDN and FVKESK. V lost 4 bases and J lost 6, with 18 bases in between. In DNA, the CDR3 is TGTGCCAGCAGCCCCCCTATGGGGGGGCATGCTGAAGCTTTCTTT. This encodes CASSPPMGGHAEAFF.

The CDR3 loop reads CASSLSGVGTDTQYF. CDR3 bases: TGTGCCAGCAGCTTAAGCGGAGTGGGGACAGATACGCAGTATTTT. This chain uses TRBV7-2 with TRBJ2-3; TRBD2 might be the D (5 bases). The CDR3 has 15 amino acids. Per germline, CDR1 SGHTA and CDR2 FQGNSA. V was clipped by 2 bases and J by 3 bases, with 12 bases between them.

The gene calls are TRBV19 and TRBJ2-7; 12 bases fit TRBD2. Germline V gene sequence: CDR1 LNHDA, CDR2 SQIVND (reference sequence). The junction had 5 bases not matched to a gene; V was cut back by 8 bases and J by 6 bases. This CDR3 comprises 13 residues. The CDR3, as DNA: TGTGCCAGTCGCCCTAGCGGGGGGGCCGAGCAGTACTTC. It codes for CASRPSGGAEQYF.

The CDR3 DNA is TGTGCCAGCAGCCCGGACAGAAGCAATCAGCCCCAGCATTTT. This translates into CASSPDRSNQPQHF. The chain carries TRBV5-4 and TRBJ1-5, with D maybe TRBD1 (6 bases). The germline gives CDR1 SGHNT, CDR2 YYREEE (reference sequence). The CDR3 has 14 residues. The V end lost 4 bases, the J end lost 1 base, and 9 bases lay between the germline ends.

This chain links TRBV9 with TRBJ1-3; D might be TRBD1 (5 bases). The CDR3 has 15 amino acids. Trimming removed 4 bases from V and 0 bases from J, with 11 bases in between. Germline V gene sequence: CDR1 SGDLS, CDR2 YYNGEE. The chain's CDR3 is CASSPDMTSGNTIYF. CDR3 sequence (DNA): TGTGCCAGCAGCCCGGACATGACCTCTGGAAACACCATATATTTT.

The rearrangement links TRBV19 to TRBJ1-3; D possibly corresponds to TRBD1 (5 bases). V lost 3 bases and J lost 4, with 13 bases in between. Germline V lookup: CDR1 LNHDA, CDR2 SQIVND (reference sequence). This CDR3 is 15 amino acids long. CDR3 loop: CASSIAGPVGNTIYF. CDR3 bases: TGTGCCAGTAGTATCGCGGGGCCAGTGGGAAACACCATATATTTT.

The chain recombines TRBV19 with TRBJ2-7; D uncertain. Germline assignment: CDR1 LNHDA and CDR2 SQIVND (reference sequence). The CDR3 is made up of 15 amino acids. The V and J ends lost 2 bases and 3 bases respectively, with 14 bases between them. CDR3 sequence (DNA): TGTGCCAGTAGTATACAACAGCAGTCTTACTACGAGCAGTACTTC. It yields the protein CASSIQQQSYYEQYF.